This TCR beta chain came from a study of control samples from healthy donors and cancer patients. Trimming at V came to 4 bases and at J to 3 bases, leaving 3 bases not matched to a gene. From germline, CDR1 is KGHSH and CDR2 LQKENI. The length of the CDR3 is 15 residues. Measured with immunoSEQ multiplex PCR; TCRdb has only the in-frame clones, and not every one. The sample has around 76,000 clones; 89% are singletons. The sample was PBMCs. This clonotype originated in a woman aged 45-60 years with colorectal cancer. V gene TRBV18 combines with J gene TRBJ2-6; 7 nucleotides match TRBD1. Here the CDR3 DNA reads TGTGCCAGCTCACTACAGGGGCTTGGGGCCAACGTCCTGACTTTC. Amino acids: CASSLQGLGANVLTF.